This TCR beta chain came from a study of cytomegalovirus exposure and HLA in healthy donors. In the case of this clone: The antigen remains undetermined.

Findings and limits, study-wide: Usually a TCR sequence was rare, but some public TCRs were found in many donors.

This CDR3 has 16 amino acids. Germline V gives CDR1 ENHRY, CDR2 SYGVKD. V was clipped by 2 bases and J by 2 bases; unmatched bases: 5. The PCR had 60 Vbeta and 13 Jbeta primers. Data came from immunoSEQ multiplex PCR; TCRdb stores just in-frame clones and leaves some out. This table holds 150,000 or so clones, 65% to 85% found once. The sequence derives from a male donor in good health and CMV-seropositive. Sequenced sample: PBMCs. This chain uses TRBV10-3 with TRBJ1-2; 10 nucleotides match TRBD1. The DNA for the CDR3 is TGTGCCATCAGTGAGGGCGACAGGGGGCGAAACTATGGCTACACCTTC. The encoded protein is CAISEGDRGRNYGYTF.